This TCR beta chain was retrieved from a study of cytomegalovirus exposure and HLA in healthy donors. Study context: It was reported in a later analysis that the 100 to 150 validation repertoires used the same platform as the roughly 700 first-cohort repertoires.

Assay used: immunoSEQ multiplex PCR; TCRdb lists only in-frame clones, some missing. The sample has roughly 56,000 clones; 90% to 95% are singletons. This CDR3 is built from 14 residues. The V end was cut by 6 bases, the J end by 2 bases, with 12 bases between. CDR1 and CDR2 from the germline V gene are MDHEN and SYDVKM. This TCR came from a woman in her twenties or thirties in good health and CMV-seronegative. The chain has TRBV28 and TRBJ2-3, with D perhaps TRBD2 (6 bases). Sequencing was performed on PBMCs. In DNA form, the CDR3 reads TGTGCCAGCAGCCTGGGACTCTACACAGATACGCAGTATTTT. It encodes CASSLGLYTDTQYF.